One and the same sample provided the 5 T cell receptor beta chains below, sequenced in a study of Graves' ophthalmopathy and Graves' hyperthyroidism. Amplifying from RNA transcripts, the study obtained TCR beta CDR3 regions. HTBI-primed first-round RT-PCR preceded second-round multiplex PCR. Via MiXCR, TCRdb re-called the multiplex PCR reads, giving one row per CDR3 protein. The sample records under 800,000 distinct CDR3 sequences, 22% being singletons. Material for sequencing was peripheral blood. These receptors came from a woman under 30 with stable Graves' hyperthyroidism. Some clones in this sample may be carry-over from other donors' samples.

The sample holds many counts of this clonotype. V and J are TRBV6-5 and TRBJ1-1, with D tentatively TRBD1 (6 bases). The CDR3 totals 15 residues. V shed 6 bases and J shed 1 base, with 15 bases lying between them. From germline, CDR1 is MNHEY and CDR2 SVGAGI. The CDR3 reads CASSYFQGSNTEAFF. The CDR3, as DNA: TGTGCCAGCAGCTATTTCCAGGGGTCGAACACTGAAGCTTTCTTT.

The chain uses TRBV20-1 and TRBJ2-7; D gene ambiguous. Trimming shortened V by 6 bases and J by 1 base, and 16 bases separated the two germline ends. Germline assignment: CDR1 DFQATT and CDR2 SNEGSKA (reference sequence). The length of the CDR3 is 14 residues. In nucleotides, the CDR3 is TGCAGTGCGCTCGACGCAAGAATTTCCTACGAGCAGTACTTC. Translated, it gives CSALDARISYEQYF.

Ten or more counts support this clonotype. V gene TRBV28 combines with J gene TRBJ2-7; 16 bases line up with TRBD2. The junction had 1 base not matched to a gene; V was cut back by 6 bases and J by 2 bases. Per germline, CDR1 MDHEN and CDR2 SYDVKM. The CDR3 contains 15 residues. The CDR3 nucleotides are TGTGCCAGCAGCGGGACTAGCGGGAGGGCCTACGAGCAGTACTTC. Protein sequence: CASSGTSGRAYEQYF.

This sequence joins TRBV7-8 and TRBJ2-2, with TRBD2 matching over 7 bases. The CDR3 has 17 residues. V was clipped by 0 bases and J by 5 bases; unmatched bases: 9. Germline V gene data show CDR1 as SGHVS and CDR2 as FQNEAQ. DNA for the CDR3: TGTGCCAGCAGCTTAGCGCTAGGGCTAGCGGATACCGGGGAGCTGTTTTTT. It encodes CASSLALGLADTGELFF.

This clonotype was seen repeatedly, ten times or more. The chain combines TRBV6-1 with TRBJ2-2; no definite D call. The CDR3 loop spans 16 amino acids. The V end was cut by 0 bases, the J end by 0 bases, with 8 bases between. CDR1 is MNHNS and CDR2 is SASEGT in the germline V gene. CDR3 protein: CASSEAEASNTGELFF. CDR3 bases: TGTGCCAGCAGTGAAGCTGAAGCGTCGAACACCGGGGAGCTGTTTTTT.